This entry lists 13 T cell receptor beta chains sequenced from one sample in a study of a mutant IDH1 vaccine in newly diagnosed glioma. TCRdb's table, derived via immunoSEQ multiplex PCR, lists solely in-frame clones and lacks some. The table has approximately 60,000 clones, about four fifths seen once; the top ten hold 3.2%. Their target antigens are unknown. The time point was: week 47, end of study. It was 300 ug of mutant IDH1 20-mer peptide that made up each vaccine dose, given with topical imiquimod. Sequencing used PBMCs, obtained from a glioma patient whose treatment included an IDH1 peptide vaccine. The receptors were sampled from a woman between 50 and 59 years old with glioma.

This sequence joins TRBV6-6 and TRBJ1-2; tentatively, D is TRBD1 (5 bases). The CDR3 totals 13 residues. The germline V gene has CDR1 MNHNY and CDR2 SVGAGI (reference sequence). Trimming cost V 6 bases and J 3 bases, with 11 bases left between them. In DNA form, the CDR3 reads TGTGCCAGCAGATCCAGGGAGGACTATGGCTACACCTTC. Residues: CASRSREDYGYTF.

The rearrangement links TRBV14 to TRBJ1-5; 7 bases map to TRBD1. V lost 4 bases and J lost 4; bases outside the gene matches: 10. The CDR3 covers 16 residues. The germline V gene has CDR1 SGHDN and CDR2 FVKESK. The CDR3 loop is CASSPMAAGGNQPQHF. The DNA for the CDR3 is TGTGCCAGCAGCCCAATGGCGGCAGGGGGTAATCAGCCCCAGCATTTT.

The chain recombines TRBV7-9 with TRBJ1-3; TRBD1 matches at 8 bases. The junction had 0 bases not matched to a gene; V was cut back by 0 bases and J by 2 bases. This CDR3 spans 15 amino acids. The germline gives CDR1 SEHNR, CDR2 FQNEAQ (reference sequence). In DNA form, the CDR3 reads TGTGCCAGCAGCTTAGCACAGGGGGCTGGAAACACCATATATTTT. Translated, it gives CASSLAQGAGNTIYF.

This chain joins TRBV9 and TRBJ2-1; tentative D call: TRBD1 (6 bases). Germline V CDR1 and CDR2: SGDLS, YYNGEE. Trimming cost V 0 bases and J 6 bases, with 13 bases left between them. The CDR3 runs to 15 residues. The DNA for the CDR3 is TGTGCCAGCAGCGTAGAGAGGGGGTACACCAATGAGCAGTTCTTC. Residues: CASSVERGYTNEQFF.

The CDR3 reads CASRVGPGDGYTF. CDR3 DNA: TGTGCCAGCAGAGTTGGGCCCGGCGATGGCTACACCTTC. The rearrangement uses TRBV6-1 and TRBJ1-2; D unresolved. V gave up 6 bases and J gave up 6 bases, with 14 bases separating them. This CDR3 contains 13 residues. The germline V gene encodes CDR1 MNHNS and CDR2 SASEGT.

J is TRBJ1-6 and V is TRBV5-1, with 9 bases aligning to TRBD1. With 4 bases clipped from V and 7 bases from J, the junction kept 6 bases outside the gene matches. The CDR3 extends over 15 amino acids. Germline CDR1 and CDR2: SGHRS and YFSETQ. DNA of the CDR3: TGCGCCAGCAGCCAGGACAGGGGAGGCAATTCACCCCTCCACTTT. Protein sequence: CASSQDRGGNSPLHF.

The chain links TRBV11-3 to TRBJ1-1, with D maybe TRBD1 (5 bases). The V and J ends lost 4 bases and 5 bases respectively, with 11 bases between them. This CDR3 is 13 amino acids long. Germline V CDR1 and CDR2: SGHNT, YENEEA. The CDR3 DNA reads as TGTGCCAGCAGCTCTCCCAGGGTAACTGAAGCTTTCTTT. It is translated as CASSSPRVTEAFF.

In this sample, this clone turned up once. This chain links TRBV5-1 with TRBJ2-1; weak D call: TRBD1 (6 bases). Per germline, CDR1 SGHRS and CDR2 YFSETQ. V lost 2 bases and J lost 7, with 10 bases in between. The length of the CDR3 is 13 residues. The CDR3 DNA reads as TGCGCCAGCAGCTTACAGGGTGGGAATGAGCAGTTCTTC. It codes for CASSLQGGNEQFF.

Note on this clone: At one boundary the junction diverges from the germline segment, which might be a read error. The chain joins TRBV29-1 to TRBJ2-2; 7 bases agree with TRBD1. The germline CDR1 and CDR2 sequences are SQVTM and ANQGSEA. This CDR3 is built from 13 residues. CDR3 nucleotide sequence: TGCAGCGTTACAAAGGGGGCGCAGGGGGTGCTGTTTTTT. Translation gives CSVTKGAQGVLFF.

This clone was picked up a small number of times. V is TRBV6-4 and J is TRBJ2-2; 10 nucleotides align to TRBD2. Germline-derived CDR1 and CDR2 are MRHNA and SNTAGT. The CDR3 contains 16 residues. After removal of 1 base from V and 6 bases from J, the junction contained 5 bases not matched to a gene. The CDR3 DNA is TGTGCCAGCAGTGACTTGAGCGGGGGGGCTGCCGGGGAGCTGTTTTTT. Translation: CASSDLSGGAAGELFF.

The rearrangement uses TRBV9 and TRBJ1-5; 7 bases map to TRBD1. This CDR3 comprises 15 residues. With 3 bases clipped from V and 3 bases from J, the junction kept 6 bases outside the gene matches. The V gene's germline CDR1 is SGDLS and CDR2 YYNGEE. CDR3 DNA sequence: TGTGCCAGCAGCGCTCAGGGGGATCCCAATCAGCCCCAGCATTTT. It is translated as CASSAQGDPNQPQHF.

V and J are TRBV25-1 and TRBJ2-2, with TRBD2 identical over 7 bases. The CDR3 totals 16 residues. V lost 1 base, J lost 6 bases, and 8 bases stayed unmatched. The germline V gene encodes CDR1 MGHDK and CDR2 SYGVNS. The CDR3 region has the DNA TGTGCCAGCAGTGAATTTGGGGGGGTGCCCGCCGGGGAGCTGTTTTTT. It translates to CASSEFGGVPAGELFF.

The chain is built from TRBV5-8 and TRBJ1-2; 8 bases align to TRBD1. This CDR3 contains 14 residues. Germline CDR1 and CDR2: SGHTS and YDEGEE. The V and J ends lost 1 base and 7 bases, in that order; junction bases with no gene match: 6. The CDR3 sequence is CASSLRGRGPGYTF. The CDR3 DNA sequence: TGTGCCAGCAGCTTGAGGGGCAGGGGGCCTGGCTACACCTTC.